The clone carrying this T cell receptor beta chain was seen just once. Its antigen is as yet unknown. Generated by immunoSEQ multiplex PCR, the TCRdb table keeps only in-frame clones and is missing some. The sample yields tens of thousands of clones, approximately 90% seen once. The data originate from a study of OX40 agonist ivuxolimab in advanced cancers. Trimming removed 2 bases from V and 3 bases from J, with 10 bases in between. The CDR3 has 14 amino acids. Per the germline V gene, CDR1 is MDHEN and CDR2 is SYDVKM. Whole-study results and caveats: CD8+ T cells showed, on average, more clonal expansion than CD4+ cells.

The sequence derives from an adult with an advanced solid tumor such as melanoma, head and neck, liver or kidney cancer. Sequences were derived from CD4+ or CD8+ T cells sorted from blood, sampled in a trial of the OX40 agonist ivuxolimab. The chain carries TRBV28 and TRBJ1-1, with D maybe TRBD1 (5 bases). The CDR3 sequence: CASSLSVGDTEAFF. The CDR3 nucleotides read TGTGCCAGCAGTTTAAGTGTGGGGGACACTGAAGCTTTCTTT. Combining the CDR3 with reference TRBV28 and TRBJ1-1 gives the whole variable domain DVKVTQSSRYLVKRTGEKVFLECVQDMDHENMFWYRQDPGLGLRLIYFSYDVKMKEKGDIPEGYSVSREKKERFSLILESASTNQTSMYLCASSLSVGDTEAFFGQGTRLTVV.